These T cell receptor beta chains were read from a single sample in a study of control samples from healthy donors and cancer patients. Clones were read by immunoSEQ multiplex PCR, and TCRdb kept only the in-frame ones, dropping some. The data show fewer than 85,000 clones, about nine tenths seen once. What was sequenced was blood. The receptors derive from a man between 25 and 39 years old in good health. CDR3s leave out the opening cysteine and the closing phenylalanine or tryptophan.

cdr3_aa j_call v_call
AISESSSYNSPLH TRBJ1-6 TRBV10-3
ASSLFGERNEQF TRBJ2-1 TRBV7-9
ASSLGTGVQTQY TRBJ2-5 TRBV5-1
ASTRGGAVTGELF TRBJ2-2 TRBV28
ATSDPDTYQPQH TRBJ1-5 TRBV24-1
ASSLFGGQGAYEQY TRBJ2-7 TRBV5-4
ASSYRDYGYT TRBJ1-2 TRBV12-3/TRBV12-4
ASSMTGEVTGELF TRBJ2-2 TRBV28
ASSQDGPTGQGGSYEQY TRBJ2-7 TRBV4-3
ASSPILTYTEAF TRBJ1-1 TRBV27
ASSPGGNTDTQY TRBJ2-3 TRBV7-9
ASRGTSGSGNSYNEQF TRBJ2-1 TRBV7-8
ASSAFRGMNTEAF TRBJ1-1 TRBV9
ASLDGYT TRBJ1-2 TRBV2
ASSTESKGARSEQF TRBJ2-1 TRBV28
ASSTGISYEQY TRBJ2-7 TRBV25-1
ASSRTAADTQY TRBJ2-3 TRBV6-2/TRBV6-3
SVEDRGYNEQF TRBJ2-1 TRBV29-1
ASSSAGGPSLETQY TRBJ2-5 TRBV28
ASSIDNRSSYNSPLH TRBJ1-6 TRBV19
ASSQDWMTTKWGTQY TRBJ2-5 TRBV14
AWSVLYLYTDTQY TRBJ2-3 TRBV30
ASSQDPPDRGYEQY TRBJ2-7 TRBV4-1
ASSSNTMNTEAF TRBJ1-1 TRBV5-1
ASTRNLGEKLF TRBJ1-4 TRBV6-6
ASSLGQGEAF TRBJ1-1 TRBV5-4
ASSIQGSSNQPQH TRBJ1-5 TRBV19
ASSLNAGEQY TRBJ2-7 TRBV5-4
ASSSLDNRNQPQH TRBJ1-5 TRBV27
ASSRPGPGEDLYGYT TRBJ1-2 TRBV28
ASSPGTARGEKLF TRBJ1-4 TRBV9
ASSLYVAVGNQPQH TRBJ1-5 TRBV28
ASSQDHVRGTGEQY TRBJ2-7 TRBV3-1/TRBV3-2
ASSPWTGREFYGYT TRBJ1-2 TRBV7-9
ATVWTSGSTDTQY TRBJ2-3 TRBV10-3
ASSSQSQGIGVTEAF TRBJ1-1 TRBV5-1
AWSRGGRQPQH TRBJ1-5 TRBV30
ASSPLSLNTEAF TRBJ1-1 TRBV2
ASKSRTRSRVTEAF TRBJ1-1 TRBV19
AWSVTGGQPEEKLF TRBJ1-4 TRBV30
ASSLEQTGQPQH TRBJ1-5 TRBV7-6
ASSPDSHYGYT TRBJ1-2 TRBV7-9
ASSPRLEVNYGYT TRBJ1-2 TRBV9
ASSRPGAINEQF TRBJ2-1 TRBV7-9
ASTRDANSGNTIY TRBJ1-3 TRBV2
ASSAYRQRNYEQY TRBJ2-7 TRBV2
ASSLGGSEYNEQF TRBJ2-1 TRBV7-2
ASSLRAAWEEKLF TRBJ1-4 TRBV27
AIYPWDKHH TRBJ1-2 TRBV6-5